The 24 T cell receptor beta chains reported below all come from one sample, sequenced in a study of blood T cell repertoires in COVID-19. Only in-frame clones appear in the TCRdb table, and some are missing; sequencing was by immunoSEQ multiplex PCR. The sample consists of about 220,000 clones, around 84% of them appearing once. The sequencing input was peripheral blood. These receptor sequences come from a human donor in a cohort sampled during active COVID-19.

This clone was recorded a few times. The V call is TRBV11-2, the J call TRBJ2-3; the match to TRBD2 covers 11 bases. Germline loops: CDR1 SGHAT, CDR2 FQNNGV. Trimming took 3 bases from V and 5 from J; bases not matched to a gene: 10. The CDR3 totals 17 residues. CDR3 in amino acids: CASSLGSGGAGRDTQYF. CDR3 DNA: TGTGCCAGCAGCTTGGGTAGCGGGGGGGCTGGTAGAGATACGCAGTATTTT.

The rearrangement links TRBV18 to TRBJ2-1; the D gene is possibly TRBD2 (6 bases). This CDR3 spans 12 amino acids. Germline V gives CDR1 KGHSH, CDR2 LQKENI. V lost 2 bases to trimming and J lost 10 bases, with 9 bases between them. Written as DNA, the CDR3 is TGTGCCAGCTCACCAGGGGGGAGAGAGCAGTTCTTC. Residues: CASSPGGREQFF.

This chain links TRBV27 with TRBJ2-5; 14 bases fit TRBD2. The CDR3 consists of 17 residues. Germline-derived CDR1 and CDR2 are MNHEY and SMNVEV (reference sequence). Trimming removed 6 bases from V and 6 bases from J; junction bases left unmatched: 12. The CDR3 DNA sequence: TGTGCCAGCAGAGCCCTCGGGACTAGCGGGAGTCAAAAGACCCAGTACTTC. This gives the protein CASRALGTSGSQKTQYF.

The chain is built from TRBV9 and TRBJ2-5; D may be TRBD2 (7 bases). Germline V CDR1 and CDR2: SGDLS, YYNGEE. This CDR3 contains 15 residues. Trimming cost V 7 bases and J 0 bases, with 16 bases left between them. The CDR3 here is CASSRGAGHQETQYF. In DNA, the CDR3 is TGTGCCAGCTCCCGGGGGGCAGGACACCAAGAGACCCAGTACTTC.

V is TRBV7-2 and J is TRBJ2-7; 11 bases are a match to TRBD2. The CDR3 has 16 amino acids. J was trimmed by 7 bases and V by 5 bases; bases with no gene match: 13. CDR1 and CDR2 from the germline V gene are SGHTA and FQGNSA. CDR3 coding DNA: TGTGCCAGCAGCCATTATAGCGGGAGGGACTCTCGAGAGCAGTACTTC. Translation gives CASSHYSGRDSREQYF.

The CDR3 reads CASSDRVAYEQYF. As DNA, the CDR3 is TGTGCCAGCAGTGACAGGGTGGCCTACGAGCAGTACTTC. The V call is TRBV28, the J call TRBJ2-7; 7 nucleotides agree with TRBD1. The CDR3 is 13 amino acids. Losses at the gene ends were 5 bases for V and 2 bases for J; bases not matched to a gene: 3. Germline CDR1 reads MDHEN; CDR2 reads SYDVKM.

This clone was seen just once. The genes are TRBV14 and TRBJ2-3, with a possible D match to TRBD2 (6 bases). This CDR3 has 15 residues. CDR1 and CDR2 (germline): SGHDN, FVKESK. V gave up 4 bases and J gave up 0 bases, with 11 bases separating them. This chain's CDR3 is CASSLASESTDTQYF. In nucleotides, the CDR3 is TGTGCCAGCAGCCTAGCTAGCGAGAGCACAGATACGCAGTATTTT.

The V call is TRBV7-2, the J call TRBJ2-5; no clear D gene. The germline V and J ends were trimmed by 0 bases and 5 bases, with 10 bases remaining between them. The CDR3 covers 14 residues. CDR1 and CDR2 (germline): SGHTA, FQGNSA. CDR3 sequence reads: CASSLASRSETQYF. CDR3 DNA sequence: TGTGCCAGCAGCTTAGCCTCGCGCTCGGAGACCCAGTACTTC.

A few counts support this clone. The chain joins TRBV29-1 to TRBJ2-1; TRBD2 might be the D (5 bases). V was shortened by 4 bases and J by 9 bases, with 7 bases between the two germline ends. The CDR3 has 10 residues. Per the germline V gene, CDR1 is SQVTM and CDR2 is ANQGSEA. The CDR3 reads CSVGGREQFF. The CDR3 nucleotides read TGCAGCGTTGGCGGGCGTGAGCAGTTCTTC.

This chain links TRBV5-4 with TRBJ2-5; 10 bases are a match to TRBD2. Germline values: CDR1 SGHNT, CDR2 YYREEE (reference sequence). This CDR3 contains 16 residues. V was pared by 0 bases and J by 2 bases, with 4 bases of the junction left unmatched. CDR3 DNA: TGTGCCAGCAGCTTGGAGGTAGCGGGGGGACAAGAGACCCAGTACTTC. Amino acids: CASSLEVAGGQETQYF.

The chain carries TRBV4-1 and TRBJ2-7; 8 nucleotides match TRBD2. The CDR3 contains 15 residues. The trim removed 1 base at V and 2 bases at J, leaving 4 bases unmatched. Germline assignment: CDR1 MGHRA and CDR2 YSYEKL. The CDR3 region is CASSQVAGPTYEQYF. The CDR3 DNA sequence: TGCGCCAGCAGCCAAGTAGCGGGGCCCACCTACGAGCAGTACTTC.

The rearrangement uses TRBV3-1 (or the pseudogene TRBV3-2) and TRBJ1-3; D unresolved. Trimming shortened V by 0 bases and J by 2 bases, and 8 bases separated the two germline ends. The CDR3 runs 15 residues. The V gene's germline CDR1 is LGHDT and CDR2 YNNKEL (reference sequence). CDR3 protein: CASSQDSGAGNTIYF. The DNA of the CDR3 is TGTGCCAGCAGCCAAGATAGCGGGGCTGGAAACACCATATATTTT.

The gene calls are TRBV6-4 and TRBJ2-1; 7 bases map to TRBD1. V gave up 3 bases and J gave up 0 bases; unmatched junction bases: 2. The V gene's germline CDR1 is MRHNA and CDR2 SNTAGT. The CDR3 runs to 15 residues. The chain's CDR3 is CASSEAGGSYNEQFF. DNA of the CDR3: TGTGCCAGCAGTGAAGCAGGGGGCTCCTACAATGAGCAGTTCTTC.

The CDR3 reads CATSEDRQGKDEQYF. For the CDR3, the DNA is TGTGCCACCAGTGAGGATCGACAGGGGAAGGACGAGCAGTACTTC. The rearrangement joins TRBV24-1 to TRBJ2-7, with 8 bases matching TRBD1. CDR1 is KGHDR and CDR2 is SFDVKD in the germline V gene. The CDR3 is 15 amino acids. V was clipped by 4 bases and J by 5 bases; unmatched bases: 9.

This chain connects TRBV7-2 to TRBJ1-5, with TRBD1 as a possible D gene (5 bases). Trimming stripped 3 bases from V and 1 base from J, with 22 bases between. Per germline, CDR1 SGHTA and CDR2 FQGNSA. This CDR3 is 19 amino acids long. CDR3 protein: CASSFQTSGRGESNQPQHF. The DNA for the CDR3 is TGTGCCAGCAGCTTTCAAACATCCGGCCGGGGGGAGAGCAATCAGCCCCAGCATTTT.

This chain links TRBV27 with TRBJ2-1, with 9 nucleotides matching TRBD2. There are 15 residues in the CDR3. Germline V gene data show CDR1 as MNHEY and CDR2 as SMNVEV (reference sequence). The V and J ends lost 6 bases and 5 bases, in that order; junction bases with no gene match: 8. In DNA form, the CDR3 reads TGTGCCAGCAGCCGCGGGGGGGCAGTAAACAATGAGCAGTTCTTC. This encodes CASSRGGAVNNEQFF.

The chain recombines TRBV5-1 with TRBJ1-4; no clear D. With 2 bases removed from V and 0 bases from J, the gap between germline ends came to 8 bases. CDR3 size: 15 residues. Germline values: CDR1 SGHRS, CDR2 YFSETQ. CDR3: CASSFSGTTNEKLFF. The CDR3 bases are TGCGCCAGCAGCTTCTCAGGAACAACTAATGAAAAACTGTTTTTT.

V usage is TRBV4-1 and J usage is TRBJ2-6; 9 bases match TRBD1. The V gene end was trimmed by 1 base and the J gene end by 4 bases; junction bases not matched to a gene: 2. Germline V gene data show CDR1 as MGHRA and CDR2 as YSYEKL. The CDR3 sequence is 16 residues long. CDR3 in DNA: TGCGCCAGCAGCCAAGGAGGGACAGGGGGGGCCAACGTCCTGACTTTC. This gives the protein CASSQGGTGGANVLTF.

In its sample, this clone was seen once. The genes are TRBV10-3 and TRBJ1-5; TRBD1 is a possible D gene (6 bases). The CDR3 runs to 14 residues. The V and J ends lost 2 bases and 7 bases respectively, with 12 bases between them. The V gene's germline CDR1 is ENHRY and CDR2 SYGVKD. The CDR3 nucleotides read TGTGCCATCAGTGAGGGACAGTTGGGGCAGCCCCAGCATTTT. The encoded protein is CAISEGQLGQPQHF.

The chain links TRBV11-2 to TRBJ2-2; TRBD1 is a possible D gene (6 bases). Trimming pared 5 bases from V and 8 bases from J, leaving 15 bases between. The CDR3 length is 14 residues. From germline, CDR1 is SGHAT and CDR2 FQNNGV. The CDR3 nucleotides read TGTGCCAGCAGCCCACTTTGGGGGCCAGGGGAGCTGTTTTTT. Protein product: CASSPLWGPGELFF.

The J gene is TRBJ1-4, the V gene TRBV30; D not certain. Germline V gives CDR1 GTSNPN, CDR2 SVGIG (reference sequence). This CDR3 is built from 12 residues. V was shortened by 4 bases and J by 8 bases, with 11 bases between the two germline ends. In DNA form, the CDR3 reads TGTGCCTGGAACCGTAATGGCGAAAAACTGTTTTTT. It is translated as CAWNRNGEKLFF.

This chain links TRBV6-5 with TRBJ2-7; 9 bases align to TRBD1. The CDR3 length is 13 residues. Germline V gives CDR1 MNHEY, CDR2 SVGAGI. J gave up 4 bases and V 7 bases, and 5 bases lay outside the gene matches. The CDR3 spells CASNDRGVYEQYF. In DNA form, the CDR3 reads TGTGCCAGCAACGACAGGGGGGTATACGAGCAGTACTTC.

The chain links TRBV6-4 to TRBJ1-5, with TRBD1 identical over 8 bases. The CDR3 sequence is 14 residues long. The V segment lost 6 bases and the J segment 2 bases; nucleotides outside the gene matches: 3. Germline values: CDR1 MRHNA, CDR2 SNTAGT. CDR3 bases: TGTGCCAGCAGCGCGACAGGGGGCAATCAGCCCCAGCATTTT. Amino acids: CASSATGGNQPQHF.

The J gene is TRBJ2-2, the V gene TRBV5-1; 8 bases fit TRBD1. V lost 4 bases to trimming and J lost 5 bases; unmatched junction nucleotides: 4. Germline V gives CDR1 SGHRS, CDR2 YFSETQ. The CDR3 contains 14 residues. CDR3 region: CASSPRQGTGELFF. CDR3 DNA sequence: TGCGCCAGCAGCCCTAGACAGGGGACCGGGGAGCTGTTTTTT. Full variable domain (remainder filled in from reference TRBV5-1 and TRBJ2-2): KAGVTQTPRYLIKTRGQQVTLSCSPISGHRSVSWYQQTPGQGLQFLFEYFSETQRNKGNFPGRFSGRQFSNSRSEMNVSTLELGDSALYLCASSPRQGTGELFFGEGSRLTVL.